This T cell receptor beta chain was profiled in a study of shared clonotypes between healthy human individuals. Study at large: Three plates were used per donor for CD4 naive, three for CD4 memory, two for CD8 naive and one for CD8 memory. General study results and limits: Estimated clonotype richness was generally higher in naive than memory subsets.

The V end was cut by 0 bases, the J end by 2 bases, with 8 bases between. Germline loops: CDR1 MNHNS, CDR2 SASEGT. This CDR3 has 16 residues. Notes on this clone: Its target is not known.

Original processing methods: With immunoSEQ giving junction-only sequences and no quality scores, filtering differed. Repertoires were generated with immunoSEQ multiplex PCR, while TCRdb's copy carries only in-frame clones and drops some. The DNA was the basis for D and trimming; V, J and clone size are from that table. The top ten clones hold 1.2% of a sample with 1.5 million to 2.5 million clones, 85% to 95% of them seen once. Naive CD8 isolation took CD45RO-negative cells positively selected for CCR7 and excluded terminally differentiated effector memory CD45RA+ cells. The chain employs TRBV6-1 and TRBJ1-6; D gene ambiguous. The TCR comes from a man younger than 35 in good health. Sequencing was carried out using naive CD8+ T cells sorted from blood. The CDR3 region is CASSEAPDPYNSPLHF. The CDR3, as DNA: TGTGCCAGCAGTGAAGCGCCAGACCCCTATAATTCACCCCTCCACTTT.